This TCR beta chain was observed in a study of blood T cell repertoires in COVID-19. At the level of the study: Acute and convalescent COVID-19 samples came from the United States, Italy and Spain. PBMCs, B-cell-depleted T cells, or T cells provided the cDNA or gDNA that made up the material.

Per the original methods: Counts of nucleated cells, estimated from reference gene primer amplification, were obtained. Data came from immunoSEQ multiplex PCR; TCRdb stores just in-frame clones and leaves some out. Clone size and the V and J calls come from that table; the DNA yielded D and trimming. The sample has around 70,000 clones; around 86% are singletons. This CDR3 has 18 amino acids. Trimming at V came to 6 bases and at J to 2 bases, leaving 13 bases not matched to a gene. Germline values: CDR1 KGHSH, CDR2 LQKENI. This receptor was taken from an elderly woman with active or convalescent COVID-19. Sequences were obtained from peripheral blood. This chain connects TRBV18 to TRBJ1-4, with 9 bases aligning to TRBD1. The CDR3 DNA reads TGTGCCAGCTCCCCGAGACCAGCACAGGGGGCTACTAATGAAAAACTGTTTTTT. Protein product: CASSPRPAQGATNEKLFF.